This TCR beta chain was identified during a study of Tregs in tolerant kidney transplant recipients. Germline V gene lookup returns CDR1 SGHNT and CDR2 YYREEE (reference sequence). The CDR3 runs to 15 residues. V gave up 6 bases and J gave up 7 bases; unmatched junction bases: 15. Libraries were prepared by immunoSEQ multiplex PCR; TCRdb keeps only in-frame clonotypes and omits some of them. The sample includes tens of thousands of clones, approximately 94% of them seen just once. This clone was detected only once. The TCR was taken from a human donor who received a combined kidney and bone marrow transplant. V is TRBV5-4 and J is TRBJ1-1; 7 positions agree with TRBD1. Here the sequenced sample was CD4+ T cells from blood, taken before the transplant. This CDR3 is CASTTDRTLVGEAFF. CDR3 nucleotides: TGTGCCAGCACCACGGACAGGACCCTGGTTGGTGAAGCTTTCTTT.